This T cell receptor beta chain was recovered during a study of shared clonotypes between healthy human individuals. Study-level background: Plates per donor: three CD4 naive, three CD4 memory, two CD8 naive, one CD8 memory.

It was CD45RO-negative cells, positively selected for CCR7, that made up naive CD8 cells, with terminally differentiated effector memory CD45RA+ cells excluded. The study drew its donors from healthy HIV-negative adults without recent acute infections or vaccinations. Looked up from germline, CDR1 is LNHDA and CDR2 is SQIVND (reference sequence). J was trimmed by 4 bases and V by 5 bases; bases with no gene match: 2. The CDR3 is 13 residues long. Sequencing used immunoSEQ multiplex PCR; TCRdb keeps in-frame clones, though not all of them. Of about 2,100,000 clones in the sample, around 93% were seen once. This clone was counted once.

The sequenced sample was naive CD8+ T cells from PBMCs. The origin of this receptor is a man between 18 and 29 years old in good health. Some clones in this sample may be carry-over from other donors' samples. The chain has TRBV19 and TRBJ2-4, with 7 bases aligning to TRBD2. The CDR3 bases are TGTGCCAGTAGTGGCGGGGGTAAAAACATTCAGTACTTC. Translated, it gives CASSGGGKNIQYF.